Listed below are T cell receptor beta chains from one sample, sequenced in a study of shared T cell receptors in the human thymus. The assay was immunoSEQ multiplex PCR, and TCRdb's table has in-frame clones only and misses some. The sample lists approximately 490,000 clones; around three quarters were seen once. The same data also went into a second study, on human thymus T cells.

The sample comprised thymocytes. These receptor sequences come from a boy under three years old with a congenital heart defect. Both conserved end residues are trimmed from each CDR3. D genes are given only for firm matches.

cdr3_aa: ASSIRSYEQY
v_call: TRBV21-1
d_call: .
j_call: TRBJ2-7

cdr3_aa: ASSFRTSGKNTGELF
v_call: TRBV27
d_call: TRBD2
j_call: TRBJ2-2

cdr3_aa: ASSAGGASGRWDEQF
v_call: TRBV7-9
d_call: TRBD2
j_call: TRBJ2-1

cdr3_aa: ASTVRGPGPKDYEQY
v_call: TRBV11-2
d_call: TRBD1
j_call: TRBJ2-7

cdr3_aa: ASSQDAYRFLTYEQY
v_call: TRBV4-2
d_call: .
j_call: TRBJ2-7

cdr3_aa: ASHRGLATRTDTQY
v_call: TRBV28
d_call: TRBD2
j_call: TRBJ2-3

cdr3_aa: ASSLLRSGLAGGGNEQF
v_call: TRBV4-3
d_call: TRBD2
j_call: TRBJ2-1

cdr3_aa: ASSRGLSMTNEQF
v_call: TRBV9
d_call: .
j_call: TRBJ2-1

cdr3_aa: SVQGTSGGFTDTQY
v_call: TRBV29-1
d_call: TRBD2
j_call: TRBJ2-3

cdr3_aa: ASSWTGQSPPIQY
v_call: TRBV19
d_call: TRBD1
j_call: TRBJ2-4

cdr3_aa: ASSEGLAGGIIAKNIQY
v_call: TRBV10-1
d_call: TRBD2
j_call: TRBJ2-4

cdr3_aa: ATRRQVSYEQY
v_call: TRBV2
d_call: .
j_call: TRBJ2-7

cdr3_aa: ASSPAAAAYGYT
v_call: TRBV19
d_call: .
j_call: TRBJ1-2

cdr3_aa: ASSKGLAPSSYNEQF
v_call: TRBV5-6
d_call: TRBD2
j_call: TRBJ2-1

cdr3_aa: AWTPGGWLRYGYT
v_call: TRBV30
d_call: .
j_call: TRBJ1-2

cdr3_aa: ASSQAGRGQPQH
v_call: TRBV4-1
d_call: .
j_call: TRBJ1-5

cdr3_aa: ASRTAGTGDNEQF
v_call: TRBV25-1
d_call: TRBD1
j_call: TRBJ2-1

cdr3_aa: ASNHGGNTEAF
v_call: TRBV6-5
d_call: .
j_call: TRBJ1-1

cdr3_aa: ATATRGEAF
v_call: TRBV28
d_call: .
j_call: TRBJ1-1

cdr3_aa: ASGGEVNEQF
v_call: TRBV5-1
d_call: TRBD2
j_call: TRBJ2-1

cdr3_aa: ASSLNGTRGGGQF
v_call: TRBV7-2
d_call: TRBD2
j_call: TRBJ2-1

cdr3_aa: AWTTSGGGNQPQH
v_call: TRBV30
d_call: .
j_call: TRBJ1-5

cdr3_aa: AISEYPQREGLFSYNEQF
v_call: TRBV10-3
d_call: TRBD2
j_call: TRBJ2-1

cdr3_aa: ASSGKQGAGEKLF
v_call: TRBV7-9
d_call: TRBD1
j_call: TRBJ1-4

cdr3_aa: ASSHGQGHRYEQY
v_call: TRBV14
d_call: .
j_call: TRBJ2-7

cdr3_aa: ASSWDRGQGNEKLF
v_call: TRBV6-5
d_call: TRBD1
j_call: TRBJ1-4

cdr3_aa: ASRTVTYEQY
v_call: TRBV2
d_call: .
j_call: TRBJ2-7

cdr3_aa: ASSYRDKGNQPQH
v_call: TRBV5-6
d_call: .
j_call: TRBJ1-5

cdr3_aa: ATSRDSTGGSNQPQH
v_call: TRBV15
d_call: TRBD1
j_call: TRBJ1-5

cdr3_aa: ASSLVSGEVPDTQY
v_call: TRBV7-8
d_call: .
j_call: TRBJ2-3

cdr3_aa: AWSGCDEGTGHGYT
v_call: TRBV30
d_call: TRBD1
j_call: TRBJ1-2

cdr3_aa: ASSPRGWRGEADTQY
v_call: TRBV28
d_call: .
j_call: TRBJ2-3

cdr3_aa: ASSLGLAGDNEQY
v_call: TRBV11-2
d_call: TRBD2
j_call: TRBJ2-7

cdr3_aa: EGNVLSGNTIY
v_call: TRBV7-9
d_call: .
j_call: TRBJ1-3

cdr3_aa: AWSGGLAGGSPQY
v_call: TRBV30
d_call: TRBD2
j_call: TRBJ2-3

cdr3_aa: ASSFPGLAGGCYNEQF
v_call: TRBV28
d_call: TRBD2
j_call: TRBJ2-1

cdr3_aa: ASIPGLAYPTDTQY
v_call: TRBV5-1
d_call: TRBD2
j_call: TRBJ2-3

cdr3_aa: ASKGLVRGEQY
v_call: TRBV5-4
d_call: TRBD2
j_call: TRBJ2-7

cdr3_aa: ASRPLAASYNEQF
v_call: TRBV28
d_call: .
j_call: TRBJ2-1

cdr3_aa: AITQGLAGGDNEQF
v_call: TRBV10-3
d_call: TRBD2
j_call: TRBJ2-1

cdr3_aa: ASSPCICGSYEQY
v_call: TRBV5-1
d_call: .
j_call: TRBJ2-7

cdr3_aa: ASSPVPGNTIY
v_call: TRBV6-5
d_call: .
j_call: TRBJ1-3

cdr3_aa: ASRGTPVNTEAF
v_call: TRBV27
d_call: .
j_call: TRBJ1-1

cdr3_aa: ASSARDRTRRDEQF
v_call: TRBV6-1
d_call: TRBD2
j_call: TRBJ2-1

cdr3_aa: ATRGYTEAF
v_call: TRBV15
d_call: .
j_call: TRBJ1-1